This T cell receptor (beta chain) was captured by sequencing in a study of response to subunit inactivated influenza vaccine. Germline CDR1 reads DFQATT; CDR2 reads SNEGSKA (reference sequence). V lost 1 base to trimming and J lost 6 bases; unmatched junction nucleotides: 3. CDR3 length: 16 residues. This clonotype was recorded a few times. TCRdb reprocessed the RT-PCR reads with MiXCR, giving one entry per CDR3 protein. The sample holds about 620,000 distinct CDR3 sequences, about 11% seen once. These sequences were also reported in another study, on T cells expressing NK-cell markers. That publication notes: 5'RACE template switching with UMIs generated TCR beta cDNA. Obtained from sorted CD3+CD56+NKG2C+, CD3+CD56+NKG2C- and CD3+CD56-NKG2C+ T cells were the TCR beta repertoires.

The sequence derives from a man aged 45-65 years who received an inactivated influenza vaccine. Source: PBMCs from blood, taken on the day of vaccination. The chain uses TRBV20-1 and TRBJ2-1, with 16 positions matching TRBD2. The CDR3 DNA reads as TGCAGTGCTAGAGGGGGACTAGCGGGAGGGTTCAATGAGCAGTTCTTC. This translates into CSARGGLAGGFNEQFF.